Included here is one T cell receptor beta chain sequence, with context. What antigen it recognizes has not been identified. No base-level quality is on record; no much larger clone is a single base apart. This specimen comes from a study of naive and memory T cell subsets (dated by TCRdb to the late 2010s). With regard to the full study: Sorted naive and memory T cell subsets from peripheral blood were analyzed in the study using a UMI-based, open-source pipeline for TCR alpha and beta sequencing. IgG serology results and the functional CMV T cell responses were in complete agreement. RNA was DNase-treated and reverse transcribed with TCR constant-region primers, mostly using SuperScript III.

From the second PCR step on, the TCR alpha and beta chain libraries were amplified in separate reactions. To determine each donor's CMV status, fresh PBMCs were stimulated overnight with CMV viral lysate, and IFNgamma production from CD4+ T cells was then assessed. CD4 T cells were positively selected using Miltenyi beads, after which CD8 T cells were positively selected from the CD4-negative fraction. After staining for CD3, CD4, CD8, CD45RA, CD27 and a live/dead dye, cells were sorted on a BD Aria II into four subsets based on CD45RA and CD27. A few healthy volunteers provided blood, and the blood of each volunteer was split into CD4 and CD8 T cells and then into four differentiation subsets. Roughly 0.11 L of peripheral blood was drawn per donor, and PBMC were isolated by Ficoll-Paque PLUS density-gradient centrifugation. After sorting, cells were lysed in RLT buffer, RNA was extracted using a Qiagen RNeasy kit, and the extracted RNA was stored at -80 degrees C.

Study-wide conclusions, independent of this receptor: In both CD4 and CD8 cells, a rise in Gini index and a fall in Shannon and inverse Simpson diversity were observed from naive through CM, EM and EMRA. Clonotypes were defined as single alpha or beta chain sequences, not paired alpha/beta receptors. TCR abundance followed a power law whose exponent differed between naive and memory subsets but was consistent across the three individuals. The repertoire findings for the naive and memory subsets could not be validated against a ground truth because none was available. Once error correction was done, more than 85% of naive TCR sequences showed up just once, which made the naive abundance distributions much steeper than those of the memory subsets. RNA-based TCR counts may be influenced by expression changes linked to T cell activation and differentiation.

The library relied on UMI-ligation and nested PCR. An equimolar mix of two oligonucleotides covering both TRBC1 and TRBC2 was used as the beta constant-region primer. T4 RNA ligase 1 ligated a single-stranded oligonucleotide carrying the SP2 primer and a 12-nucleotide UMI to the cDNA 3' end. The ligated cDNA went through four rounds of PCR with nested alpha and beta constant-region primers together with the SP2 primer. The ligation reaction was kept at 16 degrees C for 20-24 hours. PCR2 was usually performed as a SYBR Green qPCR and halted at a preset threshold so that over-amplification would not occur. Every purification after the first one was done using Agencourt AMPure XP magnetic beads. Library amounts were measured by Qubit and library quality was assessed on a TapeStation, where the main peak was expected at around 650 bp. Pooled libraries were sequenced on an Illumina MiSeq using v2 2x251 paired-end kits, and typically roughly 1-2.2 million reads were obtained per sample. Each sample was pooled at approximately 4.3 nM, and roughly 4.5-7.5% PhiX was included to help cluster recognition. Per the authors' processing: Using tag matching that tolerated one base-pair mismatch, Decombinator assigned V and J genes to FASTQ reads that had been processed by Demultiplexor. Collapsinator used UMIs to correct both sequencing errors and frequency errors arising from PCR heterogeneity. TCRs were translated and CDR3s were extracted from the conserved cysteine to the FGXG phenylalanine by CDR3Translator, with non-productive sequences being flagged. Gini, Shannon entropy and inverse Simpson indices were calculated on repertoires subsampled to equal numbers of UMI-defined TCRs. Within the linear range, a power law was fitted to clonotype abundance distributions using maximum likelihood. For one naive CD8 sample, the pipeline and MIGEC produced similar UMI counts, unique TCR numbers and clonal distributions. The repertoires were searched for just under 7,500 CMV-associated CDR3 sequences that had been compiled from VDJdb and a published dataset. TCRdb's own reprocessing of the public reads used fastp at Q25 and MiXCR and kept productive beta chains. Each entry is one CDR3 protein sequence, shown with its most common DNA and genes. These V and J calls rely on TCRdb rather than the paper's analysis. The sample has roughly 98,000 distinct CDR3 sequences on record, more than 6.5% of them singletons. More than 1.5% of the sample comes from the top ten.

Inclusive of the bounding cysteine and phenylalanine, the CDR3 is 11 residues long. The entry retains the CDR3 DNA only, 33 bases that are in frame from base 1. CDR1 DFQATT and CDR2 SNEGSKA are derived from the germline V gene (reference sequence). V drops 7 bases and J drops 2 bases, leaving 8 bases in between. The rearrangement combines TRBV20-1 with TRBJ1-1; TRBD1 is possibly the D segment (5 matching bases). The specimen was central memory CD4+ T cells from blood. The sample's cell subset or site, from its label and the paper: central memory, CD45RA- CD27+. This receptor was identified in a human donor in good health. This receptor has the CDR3 CSGGSNTEAFF. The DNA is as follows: TGCAGTGGGGGCAGCAACACTGAAGCTTTCTTT.